The source of this T cell receptor (beta chain) is a study of Graves' ophthalmopathy and Graves' hyperthyroidism. This clonotype occurred a few times. Germline CDR1 and CDR2: SGHRS and YFSETQ. The V end was cut by 4 bases, the J end by 2 bases, with 12 bases between. CDR3 size: 14 residues. Researchers took RNA transcripts and amplified TCR beta CDR3 regions from them. HTBI primers served in a first-round RT-PCR, which a second-round multiplex PCR followed. One entry per CDR3 protein results from TCRdb running MiXCR on the multiplex PCR reads. The table lists approximately 460,000 distinct CDR3 sequences, approximately 15% of them singletons, with roughly 9.8% in the top ten.

Sequences were obtained from blood. The TCR comes from a woman between 25 and 40 years old with Graves' ophthalmopathy. V usage is TRBV5-1 and J usage is TRBJ2-5, with D perhaps matching TRBD1 (5 bases). Here the CDR3 DNA reads TGCGCCAGCAGCCGCACAGGAGCGCAAGAGACCCAGTACTTC. Protein: CASSRTGAQETQYF. The full variable domain, with the rest looked up from reference TRBV5-1 and TRBJ2-5, is KAGVTQTPRYLIKTRGQQVTLSCSPISGHRSVSWYQQTPGQGLQFLFEYFSETQRNKGNFPGRFSGRQFSNSRSEMNVSTLELGDSALYLCASSRTGAQETQYFGPGTRLLVL.